The sequence of this T cell receptor beta chain was determined in a study of blood T cells in healthy people across ages. Turning to the study itself: The template switching approach captured approximately one barcoded beta molecule for every two T cells. Overall study findings and caveats: Roughly linear age-related decline in beta diversity appeared, significant by age roughly 40. Changes in expanded clonotypes were possibly confounded, as the CMV status of donors was unknown.

This clonotype was counted between two and nine times. Its antigen is unknown. In germline, CDR1 is LGHDT, CDR2 YNNKEL (reference sequence). The CDR3 length is 15 residues. V was shortened by 1 base and J by 0 bases, with 9 bases between the two germline ends. Together with a sample-barcoded 5' primer, a J-beta primer mix was included in a second PCR lasting roughly 6 to 12 cycles. Via MiXCR, TCRdb re-called the 5' RACE reads, giving one row per CDR3 protein. The sample holds 1.4 million or so distinct CDR3 sequences, approximately 43% seen once. The sequence was collected from a woman under 30 in good health. The material sequenced was blood. The chain carries TRBV3-1 and TRBJ1-2; D is possibly TRBD1 (5 bases). CDR3 loop: CASSQGSGTNYGYTF. The CDR3, as DNA: TGTGCCAGCAGCCAAGGTTCAGGGACTAACTATGGCTACACCTTC.